This record looks at one TCR beta chain sequence and its context. These data are taken from a study of blood T cell repertoires in COVID-19. Turning to the study itself: PBMCs, B-cell-depleted T cells, or T cells provided the cDNA or gDNA that made up the material.

With V trimmed by 5 bases and J by 5 bases, 11 bases remained unmatched. From germline, CDR1 is SGHAT and CDR2 FQNNGV. The CDR3 is made up of 15 amino acids. Those who participated ranged in age from roughly 18 to 100 years and resided in 24 US areas. Participants' own reports of clinical history determined their cohort assignment. The study counted Cohort 3 donors as recovered given two negative PCRs, clearance, or symptom resolution. Here immunoSEQ multiplex PCR was the method, and the copy in TCRdb shows in-frame clones only, minus some. The repertoire holds 150,000 to 250,000 clones, with around 87% as singletons.

This clonotype was sampled from a woman aged 25-40 years who had recovered from COVID-19. The source material was PBMCs or T cells enriched from blood (not recorded which). The rearrangement links TRBV11-2 to TRBJ2-5; the match to TRBD1 covers 7 bases. The CDR3 DNA follows: TGTGCCAGCAGCCCCAGGACAGGACCAAGGGAGACCCAGTACTTC. Amino acids: CASSPRTGPRETQYF.